One and the same sample provided the 5 T cell receptor beta chains below, sequenced in a study of T cell responses to AZD1222 COVID-19 vaccine. Profiling relied on immunoSEQ multiplex PCR, and the TCRdb table lists in-frame clones only, not all of them. The sample yields about 85,000 clones, more than 90% seen once. The sequencing here drew on peripheral blood, taken on day 0 of AZD1222 vaccination. The receptors were gathered from an adult in good health.

The chain uses TRBV2 and TRBJ1-5; D is undetermined. The CDR3 totals 14 residues. Trimming removed 4 bases at V and 8 bases at J, with 15 bases between. Germline V gene lookup returns CDR1 SNHLY and CDR2 FYNNEI. The CDR3 loop reads CASSATSSREPQHF. The CDR3 bases are TGTGCCAGCAGTGCTACGAGCAGCCGGGAGCCCCAGCATTTT.

The chain combines TRBV12-3 or TRBV12-4 with TRBJ2-4, with D possibly TRBD1 on 6 matching bases. With 6 bases removed from V and 5 bases from J, the gap between germline ends came to 11 bases. This CDR3 spans 13 amino acids. CDR3 sequence (DNA): TGTGCCAGCAGGCTAAACAGGGAAAACATTCAGTACTTC. This sequence encodes CASRLNRENIQYF.

The CDR3 DNA sequence: TGTGCCAGCAGTTACTCTGGGGGGAGCGGGGCCAATGAGCAGTTCTTC. Amino acids: CASSYSGGSGANEQFF. The chain has TRBV6-5 and TRBJ2-1; 7 bases line up with TRBD2. The CDR3 has 16 residues. Per the germline V gene, CDR1 is MNHEY and CDR2 is SVGAGI. V trimming: 0 bases; J trimming: 6 bases; junction bases outside the gene matches: 8.

The chain links TRBV5-1 to TRBJ2-2; weak D call: TRBD2 (5 bases). V was trimmed by 6 bases and J by 3 bases, leaving 6 bases between them. Per germline, CDR1 SGHRS and CDR2 YFSETQ. The CDR3 totals 12 residues. The CDR3 spells CASNGDTGELFF. CDR3 DNA: TGCGCCAGCAACGGGGACACCGGGGAGCTGTTTTTT.

V gene TRBV27 combines with J gene TRBJ1-6; D unresolved. Germline V CDR1 and CDR2: MNHEY, SMNVEV (reference sequence). This CDR3 comprises 12 residues. V lost 3 bases, J lost 6 bases, and 3 bases lay in between. The CDR3: CASSLFNSPLHF. The CDR3 DNA reads TGTGCCAGCAGTTTGTTTAATTCACCCCTCCACTTT.